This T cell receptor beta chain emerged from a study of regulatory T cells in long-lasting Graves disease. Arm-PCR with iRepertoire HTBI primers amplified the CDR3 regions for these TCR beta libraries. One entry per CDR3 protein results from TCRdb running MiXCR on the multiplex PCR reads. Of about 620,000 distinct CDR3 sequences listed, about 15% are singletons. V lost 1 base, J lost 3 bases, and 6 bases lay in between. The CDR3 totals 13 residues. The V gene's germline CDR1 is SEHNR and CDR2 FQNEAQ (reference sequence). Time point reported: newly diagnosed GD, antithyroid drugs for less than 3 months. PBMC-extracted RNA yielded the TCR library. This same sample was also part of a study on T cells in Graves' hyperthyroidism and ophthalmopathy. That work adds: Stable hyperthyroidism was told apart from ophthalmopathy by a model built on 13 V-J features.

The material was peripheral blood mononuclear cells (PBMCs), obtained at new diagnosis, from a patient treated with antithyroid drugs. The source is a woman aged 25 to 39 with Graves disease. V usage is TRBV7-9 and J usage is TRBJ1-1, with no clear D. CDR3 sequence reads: CASSLEYDTEAFF. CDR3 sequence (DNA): TGTGCCAGCAGCTTAGAATATGACACTGAAGCTTTCTTT.